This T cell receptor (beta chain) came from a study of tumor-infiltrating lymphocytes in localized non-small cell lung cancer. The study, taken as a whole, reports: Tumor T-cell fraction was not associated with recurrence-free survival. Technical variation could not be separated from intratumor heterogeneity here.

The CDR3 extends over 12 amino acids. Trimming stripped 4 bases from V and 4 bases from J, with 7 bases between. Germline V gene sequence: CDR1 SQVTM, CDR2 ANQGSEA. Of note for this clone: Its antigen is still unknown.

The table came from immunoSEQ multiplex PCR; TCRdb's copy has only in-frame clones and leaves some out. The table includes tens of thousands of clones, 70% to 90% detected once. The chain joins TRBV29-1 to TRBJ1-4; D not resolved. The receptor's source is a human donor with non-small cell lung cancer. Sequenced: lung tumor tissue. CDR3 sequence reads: CSVGPNNEKLFF. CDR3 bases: TGCAGCGTTGGTCCTAATAATGAAAAACTGTTTTTT.